Sequencing of this TCR beta chain was carried out in a study of beta chain features in type 1 diabetes. About the research overall: Patient and healthy donor groups were alike in age, gender and cell yields. All samples combined gave roughly 100,000,000 sorted cells for examination.

Study-level points and caveats: Significant though moderate, a shortening of TCRB CDR3s appeared in all four CD4+ subsets of Type 1 diabetes patients. Type 1 diabetes patients had fewer VDJ junction insertions and more deletions.

This clone was recorded a few times. What it recognizes is unknown. V was cut by 0 bases and J by 4 bases, with 13 bases left in between. Looked up from germline, CDR1 is LNHNV and CDR2 is YYDKDF (reference sequence). The CDR3 has 16 residues. cDNA synthesis used the whole RNA isolate, giving expressed TCRB sequences. Sequenced by immunoSEQ multiplex PCR; TCRdb stores in-frame clones only, minus some. In the table there are about 130,000 clones, 9% to 9.5% of which are singletons. This TCR was sampled from a young man in good health. The V gene is TRBV15, the J gene TRBJ2-1; D possibly corresponds to TRBD2 (6 bases). The sample taken for sequencing was central memory CD4+ T cells from blood. The CDR3 bases are TGTGCCACCAGCAGAGACCGGGACTGGGGGTACAATGAGCAGTTCTTC. It is translated as CATSRDRDWGYNEQFF.